The 27 T cell receptor beta chains given below trace back to one sample, sequenced in a study of blood T cells in healthy people across ages. Primers used in a second PCR of roughly 7 to 12 cycles were a sample-barcoded 5' primer and a J-beta primer mix. From the 5' RACE reads, TCRdb called clonotypes with MiXCR, one entry per CDR3 protein. Seen here are about 1.6 million distinct CDR3 sequences, roughly 32% observed once, and the top ten hold about 11%. Material: blood. The receptors come from a woman aged 25 to 39 in good health.

The chain recombines TRBV7-2 with TRBJ2-5; D not resolved. The germline gives CDR1 SGHTA, CDR2 FQGNSA. The CDR3 extends over 15 amino acids. V lost 2 bases, J lost 7 bases, and 17 bases lay in between. CDR3 in amino acids: CASSLIPDFAGTQYF. In nucleotides, the CDR3 is TGTGCCAGCAGCTTAATTCCAGATTTTGCTGGGACCCAGTACTTC.

The chain employs TRBV7-2 and TRBJ2-7; 8 bases agree with TRBD2. Germline CDR1 reads SGHTA; CDR2 reads FQGNSA. V trimming: 4 bases; J trimming: 1 base; junction bases outside the gene matches: 9. The CDR3 is 16 residues long. CDR3 amino acids: CASSSEEAGDSYEQYF. The CDR3 coding sequence is TGTGCCAGCAGCTCCGAGGAAGCGGGAGATTCCTACGAGCAGTACTTC.

The chain uses TRBV4-1 and TRBJ2-4; 11 bases line up with TRBD1. The CDR3 loop spans 20 amino acids. The J segment lost 0 bases and the V segment lost 4 bases, leaving 14 bases of the junction unmatched. Germline CDR1 reads MGHRA; CDR2 reads YSYEKL. The CDR3 nucleotides read TGCGCCAGCAGCCCCTCAGGACAGGGGGCTTCATTCCCAGCCAAAAACATTCAGTACTTC. This translates into CASSPSGQGASFPAKNIQYF.

V usage is TRBV7-9 and J usage is TRBJ2-1; 8 bases are a match to TRBD2. This CDR3 has 15 residues. Germline V gives CDR1 SEHNR, CDR2 FQNEAQ (reference sequence). The V segment lost 1 base and the J segment 7 bases; nucleotides outside the gene matches: 6. CDR3 amino acids: CASSLDGRAWNEQFF. CDR3 nucleotides: TGTGCCAGCAGCTTAGACGGGAGGGCGTGGAATGAGCAGTTCTTC. Drawing the rest from reference TRBV7-9 and TRBJ2-1, the complete variable domain is DTGVSQNPRHKITKRGQNVTFRCDPISEHNRLYWYRQTLGQGPEFLTYFQNEAQLEKSRLLSDRFSAERPKGSFSTLEIQRTEQGDSAMYLCASSLDGRAWNEQFFGPGTRLTVL.

V gene TRBV7-9 combines with J gene TRBJ2-2, with D perhaps matching TRBD1 or TRBD2 (5 bases each). The germline gives CDR1 SEHNR, CDR2 FQNEAQ (reference sequence). The CDR3 has 15 amino acids. Deletions cut 7 bases from V and 5 bases from J, with 17 bases between. The CDR3 DNA follows: TGTGCCAGCACGGGGCCCTCGGACAAAACCGGGGAGCTGTTTTTT. It specifies CASTGPSDKTGELFF.

The rearrangement joins TRBV7-9 to TRBJ2-3, with 7 bases lining up with TRBD1. Trimming took 8 bases from V and 2 from J; bases not matched to a gene: 7. Germline values: CDR1 SEHNR, CDR2 FQNEAQ (reference sequence). The CDR3 runs 14 residues. CDR3 DNA sequence: TGTGCCAGCGGCCCGACAGGGTCCACAGATACGCAGTATTTT. This translates into CASGPTGSTDTQYF.

This clonotype has ten or more counts. The chain joins TRBV29-1 to TRBJ2-1; 10 bases align to TRBD2. V trimming: 6 bases; J trimming: 6 bases; junction bases outside the gene matches: 5. CDR3 length: 13 residues. Looked up from germline, CDR1 is SQVTM and CDR2 is ANQGSEA. The DNA for the CDR3 is TGCAGCGTCGAGGGACTAGCGCGCAATGAGCAGTTCTTC. Its protein product is CSVEGLARNEQFF.

The V gene is TRBV7-8, the J gene TRBJ2-5; weak D call: TRBD2 (6 bases). V dropped 4 bases and J dropped 5 bases, with 20 bases sitting between them. The CDR3 sequence is 16 residues long. Germline V lookup: CDR1 SGHVS, CDR2 FQNEAQ. The CDR3 region has the DNA TGTGCCAGCAGCTCGGGACGACTAGGAGGGCGTGAGACCCAGTACTTC. This translates into CASSSGRLGGRETQYF.

Notes on this clonotype: One base away lies a much larger clone, so this may be a sequencing read error. The V call is TRBV24-1, the J call TRBJ2-3; D ambiguous. The CDR3 sequence is 14 residues long. Trimming took 4 bases from V and 3 from J, leaving 10 bases between them. Germline values: CDR1 KGHDR, CDR2 SFDVKD. The CDR3 DNA follows: TGTGCCACCAGTGACCAGGTTTCGACAGATACGCAGTATTTT. Translation: CATSDQVSTDTQYF.

V usage is TRBV7-6 and J usage is TRBJ2-1; D may be TRBD2 (5 bases). The CDR3 is 15 amino acids. Germline V gives CDR1 SGHVS, CDR2 FNYEAQ. Trimming shortened V by 5 bases and J by 2 bases, and 13 bases separated the two germline ends. The CDR3 here is CASSLSGPAYNEQFF. The CDR3 DNA is TGTGCCAGCAGCCTGAGCGGCCCAGCCTACAATGAGCAGTTCTTC.

J is TRBJ2-5 and V is TRBV9, with TRBD2 matching 9 bases. Germline CDR1 reads SGDLS; CDR2 reads YYNGEE. The V gene end was trimmed by 0 bases and the J gene end by 3 bases; junction bases not matched to a gene: 6. The CDR3 covers 16 residues. The CDR3 sequence is CASSVASGTGKETQYF. CDR3 DNA: TGTGCCAGCAGCGTAGCTAGCGGGACTGGAAAAGAGACCCAGTACTTC.

This clonotype was seen a handful of times. The gene calls are TRBV25-1 and TRBJ2-5; 8 nucleotides align to TRBD1. J lost 7 bases, V lost 5 bases, and 12 bases had no gene match. CDR1 and CDR2 (germline): MGHDK, SYGVNS. This CDR3 has 15 amino acids. CDR3 in DNA: TGTGCCAGCAGTAACCCGGACAGGGAACTAGGGACCCAGTACTTC. It is translated as CASSNPDRELGTQYF.

The gene calls are TRBV6-5 and TRBJ2-5; 7 bases map to TRBD2. CDR3 length: 14 amino acids. The ends lost 5 bases at V and 2 bases at J; junction bases unmatched: 5. Germline assignment: CDR1 MNHEY and CDR2 SVGAGI. The CDR3 coding sequence is TGTGCCAGCAGTCGGGGGGAGCCGCAAGAGACCCAGTACTTC. Translation gives CASSRGEPQETQYF.

The sample holds a few counts of this clonotype. The CDR3 DNA follows: TGTGCCAGCAGTTCCGCCGAGCAGTACTTC. Protein sequence: CASSSAEQYF. This rearrangement joins TRBV28 to TRBJ2-7; D uncertain. Per germline, CDR1 MDHEN and CDR2 SYDVKM. V dropped 4 bases and J dropped 6 bases, with 4 bases sitting between them. The CDR3 consists of 10 residues. Using reference TRBV28 and TRBJ2-7 for the parts outside the CDR3, the full variable domain is DVKVTQSSRYLVKRTGEKVFLECVQDMDHENMFWYRQDPGLGLRLIYFSYDVKMKEKGDIPEGYSVSREKKERFSLILESASTNQTSMYLCASSSAEQYFGPGTRLTVT.

This clonotype was seen only a few times. V and J are TRBV9 and TRBJ2-2; D remains unclear. The CDR3 loop spans 15 amino acids. CDR1 and CDR2 (germline): SGDLS, YYNGEE. Trimming shortened V by 3 bases and J by 2 bases, and 11 bases separated the two germline ends. CDR3 coding DNA: TGTGCCAGCAGCGCACACCATAGAAACACCGGGGAGCTGTTTTTT. This sequence encodes CASSAHHRNTGELFF.

The J gene is TRBJ2-1, the V gene TRBV5-1; D may correspond to TRBD1 or TRBD2 (7 bases each). Trimming removed 4 bases at V and 2 bases at J, with 13 bases between. The V gene's germline CDR1 is SGHRS and CDR2 YFSETQ. This CDR3 has 15 amino acids. The CDR3 is CASSRGRGPYNEQFF. The CDR3 DNA reads TGCGCCAGCAGCAGGGGGCGGGGGCCCTACAATGAGCAGTTCTTC.

The chain joins TRBV5-6 to TRBJ1-1, with no clear D. Deletions cut 0 bases from V and 7 bases from J, with 10 bases between. Per the germline V gene, CDR1 is SGHDT and CDR2 is YYEEEE. This CDR3 is 13 amino acids long. The CDR3 protein is CASSLGREVEAFF. The CDR3 DNA is TGTGCCAGCAGCTTGGGACGGGAAGTTGAAGCTTTCTTT.

J is TRBJ2-5 and V is TRBV4-1; 9 bases are a match to TRBD1. With V trimmed by 1 base and J by 2 bases, 8 bases remained unmatched. The germline CDR1 and CDR2 sequences are MGHRA and YSYEKL. The CDR3 is made up of 17 amino acids. The CDR3 region is CASSQVHGTGLQETQYF. In DNA form, the CDR3 reads TGCGCCAGCAGCCAAGTTCACGGGACAGGGTTACAAGAGACCCAGTACTTC.

The chain recombines TRBV20-1 with TRBJ2-1; D unresolved. CDR1 DFQATT and CDR2 SNEGSKA come from the germline V gene (reference sequence). This CDR3 is built from 13 residues. The V end was cut by 8 bases, the J end by 6 bases, with 17 bases between. The CDR3 coding sequence is TGCAGTATCCAGGCCTTGGATTCCAATGAGCAGTTCTTC. This translates into CSIQALDSNEQFF.

The V call is TRBV30, the J call TRBJ2-1; no clear D gene. This CDR3 is 13 amino acids long. The V gene lost 1 base and the J gene lost 6 bases, with 10 bases spanning the gap. Germline values: CDR1 GTSNPN, CDR2 SVGIG (reference sequence). As DNA, the CDR3 is TGTGCCTGGAGTGAGTCGGTCGGCAATGAGCAGTTCTTC. Translated: CAWSESVGNEQFF. The whole variable domain, remainder taken from reference TRBV30 and TRBJ2-1, is SQTIHQWPATLVQPVGSPLSLECTVEGTSNPNLYWYRQAAGRGLQLLFYSVGIGQISSEVPQNLSASRPQDRQFILSSKKLLLSDSGFYLCAWSESVGNEQFFGPGTRLTVL.

The chain employs TRBV5-1 and TRBJ1-2; perhaps TRBD1 as D (5 bases). The V gene lost 4 bases and the J gene lost 7 bases, with 23 bases spanning the gap. This CDR3 is built from 16 residues. Germline V gene lookup returns CDR1 SGHRS and CDR2 YFSETQ. CDR3 sequence reads: CASSADPVGGYSGYTF. The CDR3 bases are TGCGCCAGCAGCGCCGACCCGGTCGGGGGGTACTCTGGCTACACCTTC.

The chain uses TRBV3-1 and TRBJ1-1; no definite D call. CDR3 length equals 14 residues. The V gene's germline CDR1 is LGHDT and CDR2 YNNKEL (reference sequence). Trimming cost V 1 base and J 6 bases, with 12 bases left between them. The CDR3 region is CASSQGTAVSEAFF. Written as DNA, the CDR3 is TGTGCCAGCAGCCAAGGCACGGCAGTATCTGAAGCTTTCTTT. Full variable domain (outside the CDR3, taken from reference TRBV3-1 and TRBJ1-1): DTAVSQTPKYLVTQMGNDKSIKCEQNLGHDTMYWYKQDSKKFLKIMFSYNNKELIINETVPNRFSPKSPDKAHLNLHINSLELGDSAVYFCASSQGTAVSEAFFGQGTRLTVV.

This clonotype appeared many times. The chain joins TRBV12-3 or TRBV12-4 to TRBJ2-5; possible D gene TRBD2, 5 bases. V lost 3 bases, J lost 4 bases, and 12 bases lay in between. The CDR3 length is 14 residues. The DNA of the CDR3 is TGTGCCAGCAGTTTTCAGGTCGGAGGAGAGACCCAGTACTTC. It yields the protein CASSFQVGGETQYF.

This clonotype was seen more than once but under ten times. V gene TRBV7-6 combines with J gene TRBJ2-5; D is perhaps TRBD1 or TRBD2 (6 bases each). Trimming removed 5 bases at V and 11 bases at J, with 21 bases between. Looked up from germline, CDR1 is SGHVS and CDR2 is FNYEAQ. The CDR3 contains 14 residues. Written as DNA, the CDR3 is TGTGCCAGCAGCCCCCGGGGGCGGCCGGTGGAGCAGTACTTC. The encoded protein is CASSPRGRPVEQYF.

V is TRBV11-2 and J is TRBJ2-3; no clear D gene. Germline values: CDR1 SGHAT, CDR2 FQNNGV. The CDR3 has 13 residues. Trimming left V 2 bases short and J 4 bases short, with 7 bases between. The CDR3 loop reads CASSLITADTQYF. In nucleotides, the CDR3 is TGTGCCAGCAGCTTAATAACAGCAGATACGCAGTATTTT.

About this clonotype itself: One end of the junction is discordant with germline, which a read error may explain. The J gene is TRBJ1-1, the V gene TRBV3-1, with D possibly being TRBD1 (5 bases). The CDR3 runs to 13 residues. Germline CDR1 and CDR2: LGHDT and YNNKEL (reference sequence). The CDR3 bases are TGTGTCAGCAGCCAAGTAGGGGTGGCTGAAGCTTTCTTT. It specifies CVSSQVGVAEAFF.

The J gene is TRBJ1-5, the V gene TRBV6-1; D is uncertain. V was cut by 3 bases and J by 5 bases, with 14 bases left in between. Germline-derived CDR1 and CDR2 are MNHNS and SASEGT. This CDR3 comprises 15 residues. This CDR3 is CASSDKGRFHQPQHF. Here the CDR3 DNA reads TGTGCCAGCAGTGACAAGGGCCGGTTTCATCAGCCCCAGCATTTT.